This entry features one TCR beta chain sequence. This specimen comes from a study of T cell changes during pregnancy in multiple sclerosis. TCRdb keeps only in-frame clones here, not all; method: immunoSEQ multiplex PCR. In the table there are roughly 57,000 clones, nearly 90% of which are singletons. V shed 5 bases, J shed 6 bases, and the junction held 12 bases outside the gene matches. The CDR3 sequence is 17 residues long. In germline, CDR1 is SGHTA, CDR2 FQGTGA. V gene TRBV7-3 combines with J gene TRBJ2-1; TRBD2 matches at 11 bases. The sequence was obtained from a female donor with multiple sclerosis, enrolled in a pregnancy study. Sequences were derived from peripheral blood, sampled in the first trimester of pregnancy. The CDR3 reads CASSPALAGGPGNEQFF. DNA of the CDR3: TGTGCCAGCAGCCCAGCCCTAGCGGGGGGCCCCGGCAATGAGCAGTTCTTC.